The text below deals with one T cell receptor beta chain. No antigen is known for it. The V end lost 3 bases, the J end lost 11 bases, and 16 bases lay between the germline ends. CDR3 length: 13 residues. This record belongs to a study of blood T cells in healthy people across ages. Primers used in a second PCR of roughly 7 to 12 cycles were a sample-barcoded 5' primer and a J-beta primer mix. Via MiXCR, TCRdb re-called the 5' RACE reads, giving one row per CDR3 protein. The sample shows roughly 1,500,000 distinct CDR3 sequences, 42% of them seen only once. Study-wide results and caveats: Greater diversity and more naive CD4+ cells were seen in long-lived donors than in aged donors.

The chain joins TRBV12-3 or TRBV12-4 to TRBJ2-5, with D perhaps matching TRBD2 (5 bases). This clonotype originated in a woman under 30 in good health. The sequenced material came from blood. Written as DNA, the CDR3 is TGTGCCAGCAGTTTTTCTAGCTATGGTGAGCAGTACTTC. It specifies CASSFSSYGEQYF.